This TCR beta chain was captured by sequencing in a study of T-cell reconstitution after alpha-beta-depleted transplantation in children. This clonotype came up many times. A TCRbeta library incorporating unique molecular identifiers was prepared. Via MiXCR, TCRdb re-called the PCR reads, giving one row per CDR3 protein. The table has about 22,000 distinct CDR3 sequences, roughly 10% seen once. This receptor was identified in a human donor who donated a stem cell graft to a child with chronic granulomatous disease. This specimen consisted of PBMCs from the stem cell graft donor, obtained from the stem cell graft.

For the CDR3, the DNA is TGCAGCGTGGGACCCCAGGGGGGGGTCATTCAGTACTTC. It translates to CSVGPQGGVIQYF. The chain has TRBV29-1 and TRBJ2-4; the D call may be TRBD1 or TRBD2 (7 bases each). Germline CDR1 is SQVTM and CDR2 is ANQGSEA. V lost 6 bases to trimming and J lost 9 bases, with 18 bases between them. The CDR3 totals 13 residues.